This TCR beta chain appears in the sequencing data of a study of T cell responses to AZD1222 COVID-19 vaccine. Overall study: Doses given second, at about 4 or about 12 weeks, were pooled. Study outcomes and limitations: Most donors were white British, females outnumbered males, and clonal diversity was possibly underestimated. Repertoire sampling happened only post peak T cell response.

Clones were sequenced by immunoSEQ multiplex PCR, and TCRdb holds only the in-frame ones, with some missing. The table has about 130,000 clones, roughly nine tenths seen once; the top ten hold around 1.6%. Worth noting for this clone: What it binds is not known.

This receptor was obtained from an adult in good health. The sample consisted of peripheral blood, taken on day 0 of AZD1222 vaccination.

The CDR3 bases are TGTGCCAGCAGCCCCCTGGCGGGGGGTGCAGATACGCAGTATTTT. Amino acids: CASSPLAGGADTQYF. The chain uses TRBV6-5 and TRBJ2-3, with 8 nucleotides matching TRBD2. Trimming at V came to 6 bases and at J to 4 bases, leaving 9 bases not matched to a gene. The CDR3 extends over 15 amino acids. Germline V lookup: CDR1 MNHEY, CDR2 SVGAGI.